The 19 T cell receptor beta chains below were found in one sample sequenced in a study of tumor-infiltrating lymphocytes in primary liver carcinoma. A primer in the constant region served to generate TCR beta cDNA from roughly 550 ng of total RNA. ARM-PCR was slightly modified, and three nested multiplex PCR rounds with it gave rise to the TCR beta libraries. TRBV1-TRBV30 forward primers and a C-beta reverse primer were used in the first two PCR rounds, which each ran for 9 to 10 cycles. TCRdb reanalysed the multiplex PCR reads using MiXCR and keeps one entry per CDR3 protein. The repertoire holds about 210,000 distinct CDR3 sequences, with 70% to 90% as singletons. Co-extraction yielded RNA and DNA from around 20-30 mg of unsorted bulk tissue. Sample: tumor tissue from primary liver carcinoma. The receptors shown here come from a middle-aged man with primary liver carcinoma and hepatitis B virus infection.

Remarks on this clonotype: As the CDR3 is not closed by the conserved phenylalanine or tryptophan, this likely results from a read error. This CDR3 is CTSSLAQNNEQFI. DNA for the CDR3: TGTACCAGCAGTCTCGCACAGAACAATGAGCAGTTCATC. The J gene is TRBJ2-1, the V gene TRBV12-3 or TRBV12-4; no clear D gene. CDR3 length: 13 residues.

In regard to this clonotype: One end of the junction varies from germline; a read error may be responsible. The chain joins TRBV5-1 to TRBJ1-4; the D gene is possibly TRBD1 (5 bases). CDR1 is SGHRS and CDR2 is YFSETQ in the germline V gene. This CDR3 comprises 15 residues. The CDR3 reads CTSSLDPGLAEKLFF. CDR3 sequence (DNA): TGCACCAGCAGCTTGGATCCGGGACTGGCGGAAAAGCTGTTTTTT.

This clonotype has a handful of counts. At one end the junction does not follow the germline gene, possibly because of a read error. V is TRBV6-1 and J is TRBJ2-2; D uncertain. Germline V lookup: CDR1 MNHNS, CDR2 SASEGT. The CDR3 sequence is 17 residues long. The CDR3: CTSRIGSVVMAIGELFF. CDR3 bases: TGTACCAGCAGGATCGGGTCCGTGGTTATGGCCATCGGGGAGCTGTTTTTT.

On this clonotype: The junction and the germline gene differ at one end; a read error may be behind it. The rearrangement uses TRBV6-1 and TRBJ2-1; 11 bases align to TRBD1. Germline V CDR1 and CDR2: MNHNS, SASEGT. The CDR3 runs 15 residues. In DNA form, the CDR3 reads TGTGTCAGCAGAGGGGACAGGGGGTTTAGCAATGAGCAGTTCTTC. Translating it yields CVSRGDRGFSNEQFF.

The genes are TRBV29-1 and TRBJ1-2, with D tentatively TRBD1 (6 bases). Trimming took 6 bases from V and 7 from J, leaving 12 bases between them. CDR1 SQVTM and CDR2 ANQGSEA come from the germline V gene. This CDR3 has 11 amino acids. The CDR3 loop is CSVVGTRGYTF. The CDR3 bases are TGCAGCGTGGTCGGGACACGTGGCTACACCTTC.

As for this clonotype: Germline is not matched at one junction end, which may reflect a read error. The chain joins TRBV15 to TRBJ2-1; 8 nucleotides line up with TRBD2. CDR1 is LNHNV, CDR2 YYDKDF, per germline (reference sequence). The CDR3 length is 18 residues. CDR3 in amino acids: CATSRGLSSGNSYDEQFF. CDR3 nucleotide sequence: TGTGCCACCAGCAGAGGTTTGAGTAGCGGGAACTCCTACGATGAGCAGTTCTTC.

Remarks on this clonotype: This is likely a read error, given that the CDR3 carries no conserved phenylalanine or tryptophan at its end. This rearrangement joins TRBV6-1 to TRBJ2-7; D might be TRBD2 (6 bases). Per germline, CDR1 MNHNS and CDR2 SASEGT. The CDR3 runs 13 residues. The CDR3 DNA reads as TGTGCCAGTAGTGTGAGGGAGGCCAACGAGCAGTACCTC. This gives the protein CASSVREANEQYL.

The rearrangement joins TRBV11-2 to TRBJ2-3; 9 bases are a match to TRBD2. V lost 7 bases, J lost 4 bases, and 15 bases stayed unmatched. The CDR3 spans 17 residues. The germline CDR1 and CDR2 sequences are SGHAT and FQNNGV. CDR3 nucleotide sequence: TGTGCCAGCACCGACAAGGTTTCTAGCGGGACTTCAGATACGCAGTATTTT. Its translation is CASTDKVSSGTSDTQYF. The full variable domain, with the rest looked up from reference TRBV11-2 and TRBJ2-3, is EAGVAQSPRYKIIEKRQSVAFWCNPISGHATLYWYQQILGQGPKLLIQFQNNGVVDDSQLPKDRFSAERLKGVDSTLKIQPAKLEDSAVYLCASTDKVSSGTSDTQYFGPGTRLTVL.

The chain has TRBV5-1 and TRBJ2-5, with D unresolved. Trimming stripped 8 bases from V and 4 bases from J, with 9 bases between. This CDR3 region has 11 residues. Germline V gene data show CDR1 as SGHRS and CDR2 as YFSETQ. CDR3 in DNA: TGCGCCAGTGGCCCGGGAGAGACCCAGTACTTC. It translates to CASGPGETQYF.

Concerning this clonotype: The junction does not match germline at one end; this may be a read error. V is TRBV5-1 and J is TRBJ2-2, with D tentatively TRBD2 (5 bases). The CDR3 contains 15 residues. Germline-derived CDR1 and CDR2 are SGHRS and YFSETQ. The CDR3 DNA follows: TGCGCCAGCAGCACCAGGCAGACGAACACCGGGGAGCTATATTTT. It encodes CASSTRQTNTGELYF.

Notes on this clonotype: An end of the junction does not agree with germline; a read error may underlie this. Here the CDR3 DNA reads TGTGTCAGCAGCTTTGACAGGGGGCTTTCCTTCAATGAGCAGTTCTTC. Protein product: CVSSFDRGLSFNEQFF. The chain combines TRBV5-4 with TRBJ2-1, with TRBD1 matching 10 bases. CDR1 and CDR2 (germline): SGHNT, YYREEE (reference sequence). The CDR3 is 16 residues long. Supplemented by reference TRBV5-4 and TRBJ2-1, the full variable domain reads ETGVTQSPTHLIKTRGQQVTLRCSSQSGHNTVSWYQQALGQGPQFIFQYYREEENGRGNFPPRFSGLQFPNYSSELNVNALELDDSALYLCVSSFDRGLSFNEQFFGPGTRLTVL.

About this clonotype itself: One end of the junction varies from germline; a read error may be responsible. This chain joins TRBV10-3 and TRBJ2-6, with 12 positions matching TRBD2. This CDR3 has 20 residues. Germline CDR1 is ENHRY and CDR2 is SYGVKD. This chain's CDR3 is CTISERLAGVTRTGANVLTF. The CDR3 nucleotides are TGTACCATCAGTGAGCGACTAGCGGGAGTGACGAGGACGGGGGCCAACGTCCTGACTTTC.

Many counts were recorded for this clonotype. As DNA, the CDR3 is TGCGCCAGCAGCCAATCAGGGGATGGCTACACCTTC. Its translation is CASSQSGDGYTF. The chain employs TRBV4-1 and TRBJ1-2; D might be TRBD1 (6 bases). Germline V gene lookup returns CDR1 MGHRA and CDR2 YSYEKL. Trimming pared 2 bases from V and 6 bases from J, leaving 7 bases between. The CDR3 runs 12 residues.

This clonotype appeared a single time. The rearrangement uses TRBV6-5 and TRBJ2-1; D may be TRBD2 (5 bases). The CDR3 is 18 residues long. V lost 0 bases, J lost 0 bases, and 15 bases lay in between. CDR1 MNHEY and CDR2 SVGAGI come from the germline V gene. The CDR3 DNA sequence: TGTGCCAGCAGTTACTCCGAGGCGGCGGGCCCCTCCTACAATGAGCAGTTCTTC. This gives the protein CASSYSEAAGPSYNEQFF.

V gene TRBV5-1 combines with J gene TRBJ1-1, with D maybe TRBD1 (6 bases). CDR3 length: 16 amino acids. Trimming removed 1 base from V and 0 bases from J, with 13 bases in between. Germline V CDR1 and CDR2: SGHRS, YFSETQ. CDR3 nucleotide sequence: TGCGCCAGCAGCTTGACCATAGGACAGATGAACACTGAAGCTTTCTTT. Encoded protein: CASSLTIGQMNTEAFF.

As regards this clonotype: Since no conserved phenylalanine or tryptophan closes the CDR3, a read error is the likely cause. This chain joins TRBV10-3 and TRBJ1-1, with 7 bases identical to TRBD1. The CDR3 has 16 amino acids. Germline CDR1 and CDR2: ENHRY and SYGVKD. J lost 0 bases, V lost 6 bases, and 10 bases had no gene match. Here the CDR3 reads CAIRERSQGLNTEAFI. CDR3 DNA: TGTGCCATCAGGGAGAGGTCACAGGGGTTGAACACTGAAGCTTTCATT.

Points on this clonotype: Its ends do not fully match the called genes, so a read error is possible. V is TRBV12-3 or TRBV12-4 and J is TRBJ2-3; the match to TRBD2 covers 8 bases. The CDR3 covers 16 residues. This chain's CDR3 is CASGLDSSGSTDTQYF. CDR3 bases: TGTGCCAGCGGTTTAGATTCCAGCGGGAGCACAGATACACAGTATTTT.

This chain uses TRBV29-1 with TRBJ2-3; a weak D match, TRBD2 (6 bases). Germline V gene sequence: CDR1 SQVTM, CDR2 ANQGSEA. Trimming pared 7 bases from V and 6 bases from J, leaving 20 bases between. CDR3 length: 14 amino acids. The chain's CDR3 is CSGIQIADTDTQYF. The CDR3 DNA is TGCAGCGGGATTCAAATAGCGGACACGGATACGCAGTATTTT.

This clonotype was detected only a few times. Its ends do not fully match the called genes, so a read error is possible. This chain links TRBV11-3 with TRBJ1-5; D is possibly TRBD1 (5 bases). From germline, CDR1 is SGHNT and CDR2 YENEEA. This CDR3 is 15 amino acids long. CDR3 sequence: CASNLDLGVAQPQHF. As DNA, the CDR3 is TGTGCCAGCAACTTAGATCTGGGGGTGGCCCAGCCCCAACATTTT.